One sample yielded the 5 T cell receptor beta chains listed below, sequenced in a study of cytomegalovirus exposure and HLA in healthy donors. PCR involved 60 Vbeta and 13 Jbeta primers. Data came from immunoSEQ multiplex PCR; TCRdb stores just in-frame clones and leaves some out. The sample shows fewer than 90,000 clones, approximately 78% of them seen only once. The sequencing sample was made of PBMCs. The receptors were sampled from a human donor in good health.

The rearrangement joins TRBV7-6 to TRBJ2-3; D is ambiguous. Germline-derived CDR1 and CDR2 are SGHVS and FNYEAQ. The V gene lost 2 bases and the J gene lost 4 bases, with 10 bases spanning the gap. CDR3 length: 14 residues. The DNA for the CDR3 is TGTGCCAGCAGCTTATTTCAGGCCCCAGATACGCAGTATTTT. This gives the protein CASSLFQAPDTQYF.

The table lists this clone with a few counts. The CDR3 reads CAIGQGYTYGYTF. CDR3 DNA: TGTGCCATCGGACAGGGCTATACCTATGGCTACACCTTC. This chain connects TRBV10-3 to TRBJ1-2, with TRBD1 matching over 8 bases. Germline V gene data show CDR1 as ENHRY and CDR2 as SYGVKD. V lost 8 bases to trimming and J lost 4 bases; unmatched junction nucleotides: 6. The CDR3 has 13 amino acids.

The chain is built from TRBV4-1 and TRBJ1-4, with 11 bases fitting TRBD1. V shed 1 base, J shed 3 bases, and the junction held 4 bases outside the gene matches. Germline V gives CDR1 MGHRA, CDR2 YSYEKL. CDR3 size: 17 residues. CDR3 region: CASSQAGTGGPNEKLFF. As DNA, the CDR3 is TGCGCCAGCAGCCAAGCCGGGACAGGGGGTCCTAATGAAAAACTGTTTTTT.

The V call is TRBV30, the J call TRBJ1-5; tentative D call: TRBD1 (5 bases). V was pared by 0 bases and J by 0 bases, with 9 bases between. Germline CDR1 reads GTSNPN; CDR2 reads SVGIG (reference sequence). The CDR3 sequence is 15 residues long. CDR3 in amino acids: CAWSVDSYSNQPQHF. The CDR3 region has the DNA TGTGCCTGGAGTGTCGACAGCTATAGCAATCAGCCCCAGCATTTT.

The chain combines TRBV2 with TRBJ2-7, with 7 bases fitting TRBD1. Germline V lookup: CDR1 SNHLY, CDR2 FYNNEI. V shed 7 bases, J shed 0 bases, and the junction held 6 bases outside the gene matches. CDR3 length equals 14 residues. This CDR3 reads CASNLDRSSYEQYF. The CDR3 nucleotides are TGTGCCAGCAATTTGGACAGGAGCTCCTACGAGCAGTACTTC. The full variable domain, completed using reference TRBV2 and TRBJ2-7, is EPEVTQTPSHQVTQMGQEVILRCVPISNHLYFYWYRQILGQKVEFLVSFYNNEISEKSEIFDDQFSVERPDGSNFTLKIRSTKLEDSAMYFCASNLDRSSYEQYFGPGTRLTVT.